Listed below are T cell receptor beta chains from one sample, sequenced in a study of T cell repertoires in cytomegalovirus infection. Each CDR3 protein gets one entry after TCRdb re-called the reads with MiXCR. The repertoire has under 200,000 distinct CDR3 sequences, about a tenth of them found once; the top ten carry roughly 5%. The sample taken for sequencing was PBMCs. These receptors were obtained from a human donor in good health (CMV status not recorded). Some clones in this sample may be carry-over from other donors' samples. The CDR3 runs from the conserved cysteine through the conserved F or W. The D gene is left open where the match is weak. Expanded clones are given a class, and other clones once, few, many or no size at all.

clone size,D gene,J gene,V gene,CDR3 DNA,CDR3 protein
few,TRBD2,TRBJ2-1,TRBV18,TGTGCCAGCTCACCAATTAGCGGGAGTGGGTCTGAGCAGTTCTTC,CASSPISGSGSEQFF
many,-,TRBJ2-7,TRBV28,TGTGCCAGCAGTTTTCTGGGGGAGTCCTACGAGCAGTACTTC,CASSFLGESYEQYF
many,TRBD1,TRBJ2-1,TRBV7-2,TGTGCCAGCAGCTTAGAAGGGACAGGCTATCGGGAGCAGTTCTTC,CASSLEGTGYREQFF
few,-,TRBJ2-5,TRBV5-1,TGCGCCAGCAGCTTCGGGTGGCAGGAGACCCAGTACTTC,CASSFGWQETQYF
many,TRBD2,TRBJ2-7,TRBV6-2/TRBV6-3,TGTGCCAGCAGACTAGCGGGAGTTTACGAGCAGTACTTC,CASRLAGVYEQYF
many,TRBD1,TRBJ2-7,TRBV7-2,TGTGCCAGCAGCACTAACAGGGGGCTCTACGAGCAGTACTTC,CASSTNRGLYEQYF
many,TRBD2,TRBJ2-7,TRBV6-1,TGTGCCAGCAGTCTAGCGGGGGGGCGCGAGCAGTACTTC,CASSLAGGREQYF
many,-,TRBJ2-1,TRBV7-2,TGTGCCAGCAGCATACAGGGATACAATGAGCAGTTCTTC,CASSIQGYNEQFF
-,-,TRBJ2-2,TRBV7-3,TGTGCCAGCAGGTCCGACAGGGAGGCCGGGGAGCTGTTTTTT,CASRSDREAGELFF
-,-,TRBJ2-5,TRBV28,TGTGCCAGCAGCTTGGACCCAACTTCAGCCCAGTACTTC,CASSLDPTSAQYF